The sequence of this TCR beta chain was determined in a study of cytomegalovirus exposure and HLA in healthy donors. The study's findings and limits: HLA restriction was apparent for most CMV-associated TCR beta chains in a later analysis. The authors reported that TCR beta sequences could predict HLA-A and HLA-B alleles. These predictions were accurate for most subjects in the first cohort. Donor immune exposure was known only as CMV serostatus. In an earlier analysis, productive rearrangement rates for most beta V segments clustered near 87% or 30%.

The V and J ends lost 7 bases and 5 bases respectively, with 11 bases between them. The CDR3 totals 13 residues. The germline V gene has CDR1 MNHNS and CDR2 SASEGT. Both 60 Vbeta primers and 13 Jbeta primers went into the PCR. Assay used: immunoSEQ multiplex PCR; TCRdb lists only in-frame clones, some missing. This table has about 160,000 clones, about 80% appearing once. This clone occurred once. Its antigen is undetermined. What was sequenced was PBMCs. The clonotype comes from a man in his thirties or forties in good health and CMV-seronegative. The chain links TRBV6-1 to TRBJ1-4; D is unclear. This CDR3 is CASTVEANEKLFF. As DNA, the CDR3 is TGTGCCAGCACGGTGGAGGCCAATGAAAAACTGTTTTTT.